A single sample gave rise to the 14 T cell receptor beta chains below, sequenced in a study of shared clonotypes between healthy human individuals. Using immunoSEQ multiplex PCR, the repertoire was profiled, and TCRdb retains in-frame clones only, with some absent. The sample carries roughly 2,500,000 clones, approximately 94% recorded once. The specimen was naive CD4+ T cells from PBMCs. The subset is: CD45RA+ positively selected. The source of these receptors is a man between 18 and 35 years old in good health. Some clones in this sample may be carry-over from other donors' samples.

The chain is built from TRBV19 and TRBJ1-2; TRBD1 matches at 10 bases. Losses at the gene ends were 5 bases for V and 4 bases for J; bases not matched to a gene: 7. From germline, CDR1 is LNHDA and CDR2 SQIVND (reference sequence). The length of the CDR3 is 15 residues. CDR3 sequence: CASSWTGGRIYGYTF. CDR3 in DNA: TGTGCCAGTAGTTGGACAGGGGGAAGAATCTATGGCTACACCTTC.

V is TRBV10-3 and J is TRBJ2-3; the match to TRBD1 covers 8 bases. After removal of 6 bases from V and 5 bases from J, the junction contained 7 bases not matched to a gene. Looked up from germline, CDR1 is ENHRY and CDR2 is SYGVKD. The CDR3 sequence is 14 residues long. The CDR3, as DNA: TGTGCCATCAGAAGACAGGGGCAAGGAGATACGCAGTATTTT. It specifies CAIRRQGQGDTQYF.

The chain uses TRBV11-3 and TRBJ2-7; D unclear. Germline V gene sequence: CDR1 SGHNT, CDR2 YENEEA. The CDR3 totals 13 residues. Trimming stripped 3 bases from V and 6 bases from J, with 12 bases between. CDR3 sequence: CASSFDGVGEQYF. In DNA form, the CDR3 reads TGTGCCAGCAGCTTTGACGGCGTCGGCGAGCAGTACTTC.

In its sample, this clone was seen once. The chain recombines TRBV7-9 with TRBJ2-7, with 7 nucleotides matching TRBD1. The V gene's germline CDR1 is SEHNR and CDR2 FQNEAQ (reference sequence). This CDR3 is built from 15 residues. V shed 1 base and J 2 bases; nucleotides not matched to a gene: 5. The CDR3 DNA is TGTGCCAGCAGCTTAGGAGGGGGCCCCCCCTACGAGCAGTACTTC. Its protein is CASSLGGGPPYEQYF. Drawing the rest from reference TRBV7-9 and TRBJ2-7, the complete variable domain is DTGVSQNPRHKITKRGQNVTFRCDPISEHNRLYWYRQTLGQGPEFLTYFQNEAQLEKSRLLSDRFSAERPKGSFSTLEIQRTEQGDSAMYLCASSLGGGPPYEQYFGPGTRLTVT.

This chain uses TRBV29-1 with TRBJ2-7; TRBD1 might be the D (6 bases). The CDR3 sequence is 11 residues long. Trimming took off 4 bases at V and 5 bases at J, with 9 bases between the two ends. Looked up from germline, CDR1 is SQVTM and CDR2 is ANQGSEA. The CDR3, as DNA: TGCAGCGTTGGACAGGAACACGAGCAGTACTTC. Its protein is CSVGQEHEQYF.

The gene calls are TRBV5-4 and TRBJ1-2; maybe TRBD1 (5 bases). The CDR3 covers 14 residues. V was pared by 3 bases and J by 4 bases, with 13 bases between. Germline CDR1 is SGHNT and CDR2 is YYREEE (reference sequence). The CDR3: CASSSRQTVYGYTF. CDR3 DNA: TGTGCCAGCAGCTCAAGACAGACCGTCTATGGCTACACCTTC.

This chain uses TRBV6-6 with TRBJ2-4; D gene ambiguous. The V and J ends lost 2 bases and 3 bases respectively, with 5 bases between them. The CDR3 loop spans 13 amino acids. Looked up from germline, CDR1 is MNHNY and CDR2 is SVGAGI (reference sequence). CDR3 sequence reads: CASSYANKNIQYF. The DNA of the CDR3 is TGTGCCAGCAGTTACGCTAACAAAAACATTCAGTACTTC.

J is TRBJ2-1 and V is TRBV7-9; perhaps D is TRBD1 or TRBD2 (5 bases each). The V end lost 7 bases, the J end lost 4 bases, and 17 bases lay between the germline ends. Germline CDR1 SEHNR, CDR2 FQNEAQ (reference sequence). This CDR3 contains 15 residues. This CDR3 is CASKVPGTHYNEQFF. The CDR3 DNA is TGTGCCAGCAAAGTACCCGGGACGCATTACAATGAGCAGTTCTTC.

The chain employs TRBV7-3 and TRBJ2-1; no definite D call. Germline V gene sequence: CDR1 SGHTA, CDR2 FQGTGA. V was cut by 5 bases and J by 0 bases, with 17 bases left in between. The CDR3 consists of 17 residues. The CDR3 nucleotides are TGTGCCAGCAGCCCGAAGGCGGACGCAAGCTCCTACAATGAGCAGTTCTTC. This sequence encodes CASSPKADASSYNEQFF. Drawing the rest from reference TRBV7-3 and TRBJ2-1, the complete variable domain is GAGVSQTPSNKVTEKGKYVELRCDPISGHTALYWYRQSLGQGPEFLIYFQGTGAADDSGLPNDRFFAVRPEGSVSTLKIQRTERGDSAVYLCASSPKADASSYNEQFFGPGTRLTVL.

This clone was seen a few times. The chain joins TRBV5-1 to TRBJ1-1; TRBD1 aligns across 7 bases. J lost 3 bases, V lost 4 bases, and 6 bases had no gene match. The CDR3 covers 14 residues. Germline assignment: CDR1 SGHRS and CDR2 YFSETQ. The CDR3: CASSRGTEDTEAFF. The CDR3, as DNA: TGCGCCAGCAGCCGAGGGACAGAGGACACTGAAGCTTTCTTT.

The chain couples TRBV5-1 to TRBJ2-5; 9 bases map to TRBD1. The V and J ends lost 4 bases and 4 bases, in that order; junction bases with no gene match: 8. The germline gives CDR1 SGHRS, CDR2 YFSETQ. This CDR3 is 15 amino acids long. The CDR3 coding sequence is TGCGCCAGCAGCAATCCGGGACAGGGTTTAGAGACCCAGTACTTC. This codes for CASSNPGQGLETQYF.

The DNA of the CDR3 is TGTGCCAGCAGTTTATATGAATTGCCGGGAGGGGGGACCAGCTCTGGGGCCAACGTCCTGACTTTC. It codes for CASSLYELPGGGTSSGANVLTF. This rearrangement joins TRBV28 to TRBJ2-6, with TRBD2 identical over 8 bases. The CDR3 runs 22 residues. Trimming cost V 1 base and J 0 bases; bases outside gene matches: 17. In germline, CDR1 is MDHEN, CDR2 SYDVKM. Drawing the rest from reference TRBV28 and TRBJ2-6, the complete variable domain is DVKVTQSSRYLVKRTGEKVFLECVQDMDHENMFWYRQDPGLGLRLIYFSYDVKMKEKGDIPEGYSVSREKKERFSLILESASTNQTSMYLCASSLYELPGGGTSSGANVLTFGAGSRLTVL.

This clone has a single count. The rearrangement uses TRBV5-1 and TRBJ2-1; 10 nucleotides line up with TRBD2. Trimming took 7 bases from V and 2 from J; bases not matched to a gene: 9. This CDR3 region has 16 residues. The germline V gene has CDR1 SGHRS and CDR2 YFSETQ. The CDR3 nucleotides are TGCGCCAGCGGGCAGACCGGGACTAGCGCCTACAATGAGCAGTTCTTC. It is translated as CASGQTGTSAYNEQFF.

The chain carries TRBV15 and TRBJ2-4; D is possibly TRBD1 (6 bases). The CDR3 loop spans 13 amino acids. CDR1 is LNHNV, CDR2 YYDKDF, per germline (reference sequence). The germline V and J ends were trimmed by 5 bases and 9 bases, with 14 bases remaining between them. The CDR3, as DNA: TGTGCCACCAGCGGAATCAGGGGCGGCATTCAGTACTTC. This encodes CATSGIRGGIQYF. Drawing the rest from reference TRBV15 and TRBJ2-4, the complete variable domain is DAMVIQNPRYQVTQFGKPVTLSCSQTLNHNVMYWYQQKSSQAPKLLFHYYDKDFNNEADTPDNFQSRRPNTSFCFLDIRSPGLGDTAMYLCATSGIRGGIQYFGAGTRLSVL.